This TCR beta chain was sequenced in a study of blood T cell repertoires in COVID-19. Looking at the study overall: From the United States, Italy and Spain came samples of acute and convalescent COVID-19.

Produced via immunoSEQ multiplex PCR; TCRdb's table is partial and in-frame only. The sample has 200,000 to 250,000 clones, 85% seen once. In its sample, this clone was seen a few times. Germline lookup yields CDR1 SGHKS and CDR2 YYEKEE (reference sequence). The CDR3 is 14 amino acids. The V gene end was trimmed by 4 bases and the J gene end by 5 bases; junction bases not matched to a gene: 6. The specimen sequenced was peripheral blood. The receptor's source is an older woman with COVID-19, enrolled during active disease. The V and J genes are TRBV5-5 and TRBJ1-5; TRBD1 matches at 7 bases. CDR3 amino acids: CASSQTGKDQPQHF. The DNA of the CDR3 is TGTGCCAGCAGCCAGACAGGGAAGGATCAGCCCCAGCATTTT.